Each of the 9 T cell receptor beta chains below was sequenced from the same sample in a study of memory CD4+ T cells and cytomegalovirus serostatus. Data came from immunoSEQ multiplex PCR; TCRdb stores just in-frame clones and leaves some out. The data hold about 57,000 clones, with less than 85% observed a single time. The sort gate was single viable CD3+CD4+CD8-CD45RO+ cells for memory CD4+ T cells. The sample was memory CD4+ T cells from blood. The source of these receptors is an adult in good health and CMV-seronegative.

This sequence joins TRBV18 and TRBJ1-4; no firm D call. Trimming shortened V by 3 bases and J by 2 bases, and 7 bases separated the two germline ends. Germline assignment: CDR1 KGHSH and CDR2 LQKENI. The CDR3 is 14 amino acids. The chain's CDR3 is CASSPWVTNEKLFF. The DNA of the CDR3 is TGTGCCAGCTCACCGTGGGTGACTAATGAAAAACTGTTTTTT.

J is TRBJ1-4 and V is TRBV5-1; 9 bases match TRBD1. The CDR3 runs to 16 residues. V was clipped by 0 bases and J by 4 bases; unmatched bases: 4. Germline CDR1 SGHRS, CDR2 YFSETQ. The CDR3 spells CASSLAPTGGNEKLFF. For the CDR3, the DNA is TGCGCCAGCAGCTTGGCTCCGACAGGGGGTAATGAAAAACTGTTTTTT.

This clone has only a few counts. Written as DNA, the CDR3 is TGTGCCAGCTCACCGTCCACAGGGAAGGACGGCTACACCTTC. Its translation: CASSPSTGKDGYTF. The chain combines TRBV18 with TRBJ1-2; tentative D call: TRBD1 (6 bases). Germline lookup yields CDR1 KGHSH and CDR2 LQKENI. This CDR3 region has 14 residues. V shed 3 bases and J shed 8 bases, with 16 bases lying between them.

The table lists this clone with a few counts. The chain is built from TRBV11-2 and TRBJ2-3; TRBD2 matches at 7 bases. The CDR3 runs 16 residues. With V trimmed by 8 bases and J by 0 bases, 11 bases remained unmatched. The germline V gene has CDR1 SGHAT and CDR2 FQNNGV. The DNA for the CDR3 is TGTGCCAGCTCCGCCTGGCCGGGGGGAAGCACAGATACGCAGTATTTT. It translates to CASSAWPGGSTDTQYF.

The gene calls are TRBV9 and TRBJ2-6; TRBD2 matches at 9 bases. Germline CDR1 reads SGDLS; CDR2 reads YYNGEE. This CDR3 is built from 19 residues. The J segment lost 0 bases and the V segment lost 4 bases, leaving 11 bases of the junction unmatched. The CDR3 sequence is CASSPKPPSGDSGANVLTF. CDR3 coding DNA: TGTGCCAGCAGCCCAAAGCCCCCTAGCGGGGACTCTGGGGCCAACGTCCTGACTTTC.

The chain combines TRBV18 with TRBJ1-1; D is undetermined. Trimming stripped 3 bases from V and 5 bases from J, with 16 bases between. The CDR3 runs to 15 residues. Germline V gives CDR1 KGHSH, CDR2 LQKENI. In nucleotides, the CDR3 is TGTGCCAGCTCACCTTTGGGGTTTGGAGAAACTGAAGCTTTCTTT. Protein product: CASSPLGFGETEAFF. Drawing the rest from reference TRBV18 and TRBJ1-1, the complete variable domain is NAGVMQNPRHLVRRRGQEARLRCSPMKGHSHVYWYRQLPEEGLKFMVYLQKENIIDESGMPKERFSAEFPKEGPSILRIQQVVRGDSAAYFCASSPLGFGETEAFFGQGTRLTVV.

For the CDR3, the DNA is TGTGCCAGCAGCATACAGGGGGCCGGAGGAAACACCATATATTTT. It encodes CASSIQGAGGNTIYF. This rearrangement joins TRBV11-2 to TRBJ1-3, with TRBD1 identical over 9 bases. Per the germline V gene, CDR1 is SGHAT and CDR2 is FQNNGV. CDR3 size: 15 residues. The V and J ends lost 5 bases and 4 bases, in that order; junction bases with no gene match: 6.

V gene TRBV5-1 combines with J gene TRBJ1-2; D call uncertain. V was shortened by 0 bases and J by 2 bases, with 5 bases between the two germline ends. The CDR3 loop spans 13 amino acids. Germline V gene lookup returns CDR1 SGHRS and CDR2 YFSETQ. CDR3 nucleotides: TGCGCCAGCAGCTTGGCTGGCAACTATGGCTACACCTTC. This sequence encodes CASSLAGNYGYTF.

The V gene is TRBV7-8, the J gene TRBJ2-7; 9 bases map to TRBD1. With 5 bases clipped from V and 0 bases from J, the junction kept 8 bases outside the gene matches. Germline lookup yields CDR1 SGHVS and CDR2 FQNEAQ. This CDR3 spans 16 amino acids. This CDR3 is CASSPRDRASSYEQYF. CDR3 nucleotide sequence: TGTGCCAGCAGCCCCCGGGACAGGGCTAGCTCCTACGAGCAGTACTTC.